The 19 T cell receptor beta chains given below trace back to one sample, sequenced in a study of T cell responses to AZD1222 COVID-19 vaccine. Clones were read by immunoSEQ multiplex PCR, and TCRdb kept only the in-frame ones, dropping some. The table records 100,000 to 150,000 clones, about 90% of them present only once. This sample comprised peripheral blood, obtained on day 0 of AZD1222 vaccination. Receptor source: an adult in good health.

This CDR3 is CATRTGRNTEAFF. CDR3 nucleotide sequence: TGTGCCACCCGGACAGGGAGAAACACTGAAGCTTTCTTT. The gene calls are TRBV2 and TRBJ1-1; 8 nucleotides match TRBD1. The CDR3 spans 13 residues. Germline loops: CDR1 SNHLY, CDR2 FYNNEI. The J segment lost 2 bases and the V segment lost 10 bases, leaving 6 bases of the junction unmatched. Drawing the rest from reference TRBV2 and TRBJ1-1, the complete variable domain is EPEVTQTPSHQVTQMGQEVILRCVPISNHLYFYWYRQILGQKVEFLVSFYNNEISEKSEIFDDQFSVERPDGSNFTLKIRSTKLEDSAMYFCATRTGRNTEAFFGQGTRLTVV.

The chain couples TRBV13 to TRBJ2-7; TRBD1 aligns across 7 bases. Germline lookup yields CDR1 PRHDT and CDR2 FYEKMQ (reference sequence). V shed 5 bases and J 5 bases; nucleotides not matched to a gene: 9. CDR3 length: 14 residues. DNA of the CDR3: TGTGCCAGCAGCACTCAGGGGGATTACGACGAGCAGTACTTC. This translates into CASSTQGDYDEQYF. The full variable domain, completed using reference TRBV13 and TRBJ2-7, is AAGVIQSPRHLIKEKRETATLKCYPIPRHDTVYWYQQGPGQDPQFLISFYEKMQSDKGSIPDRFSAQQFSDYHSELNMSSLELGDSALYFCASSTQGDYDEQYFGPGTRLTVT.

The CDR3 bases are TGTGCCAGCACTCCAGGGGCGGCCTATGGCTACACCTTC. Its translation is CASTPGAAYGYTF. This sequence joins TRBV6-6 and TRBJ1-2; D is perhaps TRBD1 (6 bases). The CDR3 runs 13 residues. Germline CDR1 MNHNY, CDR2 SVGAGI (reference sequence). V lost 7 bases to trimming and J lost 4 bases, with 13 bases between them.

This clone was observed a single time. The chain has TRBV19 and TRBJ1-5, with D possibly TRBD1 on 5 matching bases. Germline CDR1 and CDR2: LNHDA and SQIVND (reference sequence). This CDR3 has 19 residues. The V end lost 1 base, the J end lost 0 bases, and 19 bases lay between the germline ends. The CDR3 protein is CASSIGPLNRRYSNQPQHF. The CDR3 bases are TGTGCCAGTAGTATAGGTCCCCTAAACAGGAGATATAGCAATCAGCCCCAGCATTTT.

The chain has TRBV5-1 and TRBJ1-3; a possible D gene is TRBD1 (5 bases). This CDR3 has 15 residues. The V gene's germline CDR1 is SGHRS and CDR2 YFSETQ. V lost 3 bases and J 0 bases, leaving 10 bases between the germline ends. The CDR3 spells CASSSQGVSGNTIYF. The CDR3 region has the DNA TGCGCCAGCAGCTCCCAAGGGGTCTCTGGAAACACCATATATTTT.

The chain employs TRBV2 and TRBJ2-7; 9 positions agree with TRBD1. The V segment lost 0 bases and the J segment 12 bases; nucleotides outside the gene matches: 9. CDR3 size: 14 residues. The germline V gene encodes CDR1 SNHLY and CDR2 FYNNEI. The CDR3 protein is CASSEATGTGFPYF. CDR3 bases: TGTGCCAGCAGTGAAGCGACCGGGACAGGGTTCCCGTACTTC.

This chain connects TRBV2 to TRBJ2-1, with unresolved D. The CDR3 runs 14 residues. Trimming stripped 7 bases from V and 7 bases from J, with 17 bases between. CDR1 is SNHLY and CDR2 is FYNNEI in the germline V gene. The CDR3, as DNA: TGTGCCAGCAAGCAGGCTCGGACCCAAAATGAGCAGTTCTTC. Translation gives CASKQARTQNEQFF.

The chain combines TRBV6-5 with TRBJ2-1, with TRBD1 as a possible D gene (7 bases). This CDR3 region has 15 residues. Between the trimmed V and J ends, which lost 2 bases and 9 bases, there was a span of 17 bases. Per the germline V gene, CDR1 is MNHEY and CDR2 is SVGAGI. CDR3 amino acids: CASSYTGARLGEQFF. CDR3 in DNA: TGTGCCAGCAGTTACACAGGGGCGCGACTAGGTGAGCAGTTCTTC.

The genes are TRBV6-5 and TRBJ1-1; D call uncertain. Germline assignment: CDR1 MNHEY and CDR2 SVGAGI. The CDR3 is 13 amino acids. V lost 5 bases to trimming and J lost 8 bases, with 15 bases between them. The CDR3 reads CASSRTSAQEAFF. The CDR3, as DNA: TGTGCCAGCAGTCGGACCTCGGCTCAAGAAGCTTTCTTT.

The V and J genes are TRBV11-3 and TRBJ2-1; tentatively, D is TRBD2 (5 bases). Trimming cost V 0 bases and J 5 bases, with 5 bases left between them. This CDR3 is 13 amino acids long. Germline values: CDR1 SGHNT, CDR2 YENEEA. The CDR3 coding sequence is TGTGCCAGCAGCTTAGAGCGGGACAATGAGCAGTTCTTC. Translation gives CASSLERDNEQFF.

The rearrangement joins TRBV18 to TRBJ2-7; D is perhaps TRBD1 (6 bases). V was pared by 0 bases and J by 2 bases, with 14 bases between. Germline values: CDR1 KGHSH, CDR2 LQKENI. CDR3 length: 16 amino acids. The CDR3 loop reads CASSPPRGQGTYEQYF. The CDR3 bases are TGTGCCAGCTCACCACCGAGGGGACAAGGAACCTACGAGCAGTACTTC.

The V and J genes are TRBV4-1 and TRBJ2-1, with a possible D match to TRBD1 (6 bases). The CDR3 sequence is 15 residues long. V dropped 1 base and J dropped 12 bases, with 19 bases sitting between them. Germline V gene lookup returns CDR1 MGHRA and CDR2 YSYEKL. CDR3 residues: CASSQVRGFRLWQFF. In DNA, the CDR3 is TGCGCCAGCAGCCAAGTTAGGGGGTTTCGGCTTTGGCAGTTCTTC.

This rearrangement joins TRBV9 to TRBJ2-7; D possibly corresponds to TRBD1 (7 bases). The CDR3 length is 15 residues. Germline CDR1 and CDR2: SGDLS and YYNGEE. The V and J ends lost 4 bases and 4 bases respectively, with 18 bases between them. The CDR3 bases are TGTGCCAGCAGCCCAGGGGGGATACAGGCTTACGAGCAGTACTTC. It translates to CASSPGGIQAYEQYF.

This clone was recorded only once. The rearrangement uses TRBV2 and TRBJ2-1, with D perhaps matching TRBD1 (6 bases). V shed 6 bases and J shed 4 bases, with 10 bases lying between them. There are 13 residues in the CDR3. Germline V gene data show CDR1 as SNHLY and CDR2 as FYNNEI. The chain's CDR3 is CASSLDRYNEQFF. In DNA form, the CDR3 reads TGTGCCAGCAGCCTCGACAGGTACAATGAGCAGTTCTTC.

This sequence joins TRBV9 and TRBJ2-5; 15 positions match TRBD2. The CDR3 is 16 residues long. Trimming took 4 bases from V and 7 from J; bases not matched to a gene: 8. CDR1 and CDR2 from the germline V gene are SGDLS and YYNGEE. Written as DNA, the CDR3 is TGTGCCAGCAGCCTCGGACTAGCGGGGGGGCCAGGGACCCAGTACTTC. It yields the protein CASSLGLAGGPGTQYF. Combining the CDR3 with reference TRBV9 and TRBJ2-5 gives the whole variable domain DSGVTQTPKHLITATGQRVTLRCSPRSGDLSVYWYQQSLDQGLQFLIQYYNGEERAKGNILERFSAQQFPDLHSELNLSSLELGDSALYFCASSLGLAGGPGTQYFGPGTRLLVL.

V gene TRBV6-6 combines with J gene TRBJ1-1, with 7 positions matching TRBD1. Trimming cost V 5 bases and J 4 bases; bases outside gene matches: 7. CDR3 length: 14 residues. CDR1 and CDR2 from the germline V gene are MNHNY and SVGAGI (reference sequence). CDR3 in amino acids: CASSPQGGRTEAFF. The CDR3 DNA reads as TGTGCCAGCAGTCCGCAGGGGGGCCGCACTGAAGCTTTCTTT.

This chain connects TRBV7-9 to TRBJ2-2, with D uncertain. V lost 5 bases and J 5 bases, leaving 12 bases between the germline ends. The CDR3 totals 14 residues. Germline V gene data show CDR1 as SEHNR and CDR2 as FQNEAQ (reference sequence). The CDR3 DNA follows: TGTGCCAGCAGCCCAATCTGGGAAACCGGGGAGCTGTTTTTT. Residues: CASSPIWETGELFF.

There are a few counts of this clone. The chain employs TRBV24-1 and TRBJ2-1, with 11 bases fitting TRBD2. The CDR3 has 16 amino acids. V shed 0 bases, J shed 9 bases, and the junction held 6 bases outside the gene matches. Per germline, CDR1 KGHDR and CDR2 SFDVKD. Here the CDR3 reads CATSDLGLAGVSEQFF. Here the CDR3 DNA reads TGTGCCACCAGTGATTTGGGACTAGCGGGTGTGAGTGAGCAGTTCTTC.

The chain carries TRBV18 and TRBJ1-6; D not certain. V was shortened by 3 bases and J by 9 bases, with 15 bases between the two germline ends. The germline V gene encodes CDR1 KGHSH and CDR2 LQKENI. The CDR3 is made up of 15 amino acids. The CDR3: CASSPRASSSSPLHF. CDR3 in DNA: TGTGCCAGCTCACCCCGGGCCTCCTCAAGTTCACCCCTCCACTTT.